The 16 T cell receptor beta chains in this list originate from one sample, sequenced in a study of response to subunit inactivated influenza vaccine. TCRdb independently ran MiXCR on the RT-PCR reads; one entry per CDR3 protein. Here the sample spans about 240,000 distinct CDR3 sequences, 12% being singletons. Sample: non-naive T cells sorted from PBMCs, taken less than 15 days before vaccination. The receptors here all came from a man aged 45-65 years who received an inactivated influenza vaccine.

The CDR3 sequence: CASSLVPPGVQNEQFF. Here the CDR3 DNA reads TGTGCCAGCAGCTTAGTCCCCCCCGGGGTGCAAAATGAGCAGTTCTTC. The V call is TRBV7-2, the J call TRBJ2-1; D is perhaps TRBD2 (5 bases). Germline values: CDR1 SGHTA, CDR2 FQGNSA. This CDR3 contains 16 residues. Trimming left V 1 base short and J 7 bases short, with 17 bases between.

This clonotype has at least ten counts. The chain employs TRBV9 and TRBJ2-1; D gene ambiguous. The V and J ends lost 0 bases and 6 bases respectively, with 7 bases between them. Germline loops: CDR1 SGDLS, CDR2 YYNGEE. The CDR3 is 13 residues long. The CDR3 is CASSVGRANEQFF. The DNA of the CDR3 is TGTGCCAGCAGCGTAGGCAGAGCCAATGAGCAGTTCTTC.

The chain links TRBV5-8 to TRBJ2-1; the match to TRBD2 covers 8 bases. Germline values: CDR1 SGHTS, CDR2 YDEGEE. This CDR3 has 15 amino acids. Losses at the gene ends were 0 bases for V and 5 bases for J; bases not matched to a gene: 4. CDR3 in DNA: TGTGCCAGCAGCTTGGTGGGACTAGACCACAATGAGCAGTTCTTC. Translation gives CASSLVGLDHNEQFF.

This clonotype was found many times. The V and J genes are TRBV7-3 and TRBJ2-7; D is possibly TRBD2 (5 bases). Trimming took 1 base from V and 6 from J, leaving 22 bases between them. Germline values: CDR1 SGHTA, CDR2 FQGTGA. The CDR3 has 17 residues. Here the CDR3 reads CASSLRRGWRHRGEQYF. In DNA, the CDR3 is TGTGCCAGCAGCTTAAGGCGTGGGTGGCGGCATCGGGGCGAGCAGTACTTC.

The rearrangement joins TRBV29-1 to TRBJ2-1; 8 positions agree with TRBD1. Germline V gives CDR1 SQVTM, CDR2 ANQGSEA. The CDR3 covers 15 residues. The J segment lost 3 bases and the V segment lost 2 bases, leaving 6 bases of the junction unmatched. The CDR3 loop reads CSVEPRTGIYNEQFF. The CDR3, as DNA: TGCAGCGTTGAACCCCGGACAGGGATCTACAATGAGCAGTTCTTC.

This clonotype showed up just a few times. The chain has TRBV20-1 and TRBJ2-1; 12 bases line up with TRBD2. In germline, CDR1 is DFQATT, CDR2 SNEGSKA (reference sequence). The CDR3 is made up of 14 amino acids. J was trimmed by 6 bases and V by 6 bases; bases with no gene match: 6. CDR3 nucleotide sequence: TGCAGTGCGCCGACTAGCGGGGGTTTCAATGAGCAGTTCTTC. Residues: CSAPTSGGFNEQFF.

In this sample, this clonotype turned up a few times. This CDR3 is CATSATSGGADTQYF. For the CDR3, the DNA is TGTGCCACCAGTGCTACTAGCGGGGGCGCAGATACGCAGTATTTT. This chain connects TRBV24-1 to TRBJ2-3; 11 positions agree with TRBD2. Germline CDR1 reads KGHDR; CDR2 reads SFDVKD. CDR3 length: 15 amino acids. Unmatched junction bases numbered 4, after V lost 5 bases and J lost 4 bases.

The chain employs TRBV4-3 and TRBJ2-1; 8 positions agree with TRBD1. In germline, CDR1 is LGHNA, CDR2 YSLEER. The CDR3 loop spans 16 amino acids. Germline trimming cut 0 bases from V and 3 bases from J; bases unmatched to any gene: 4. The CDR3 reads CASSQDIGTGYNEQFF. The CDR3 DNA sequence: TGCGCCAGCAGCCAAGATATCGGGACAGGCTACAATGAGCAGTTCTTC.

This clonotype was observed at least ten times. The gene calls are TRBV5-1 and TRBJ1-2; D possibly corresponds to TRBD1 (6 bases). Trimming stripped 3 bases from V and 5 bases from J, with 23 bases between. This CDR3 is 17 amino acids long. CDR1 and CDR2 from the germline V gene are SGHRS and YFSETQ. CDR3 nucleotides: TGCGCCAGCAGCTCCAGGAGGGGGTCAACCCCACGGTATGGCTACACCTTC. Translated, it gives CASSSRRGSTPRYGYTF.

This clonotype was counted a few times. V is TRBV20-1 and J is TRBJ1-2; TRBD1 agrees at 7 bases. CDR1 and CDR2 from the germline V gene are DFQATT and SNEGSKA (reference sequence). This CDR3 region has 14 residues. The J segment lost 2 bases and the V segment lost 1 base, leaving 4 bases of the junction unmatched. CDR3 sequence: CSARAMTGNYGYTF. The DNA of the CDR3 is TGCAGTGCTAGAGCCATGACAGGGAACTATGGCTACACCTTC.

This clonotype was seen only a few times. This chain connects TRBV28 to TRBJ2-6, with D perhaps given as TRBD1 or TRBD2 (7 bases each). The ends were cut back, 7 bases at V and 0 bases at J, with 13 bases in the middle. Germline CDR1 MDHEN, CDR2 SYDVKM. The CDR3 is 16 amino acids. DNA for the CDR3: TGTGCCAGCACCAGGGGGGGTTTCTCTGGGGCCAACGTCCTGACTTTC. It translates to CASTRGGFSGANVLTF.

This chain connects TRBV6-2 or TRBV6-3 to TRBJ2-5; D unclear. CDR1 and CDR2 from the germline V gene are MNHEY and SVGEGT. This CDR3 is built from 14 residues. Trimming took off 6 bases at V and 1 base at J, with 12 bases between the two ends. CDR3 in amino acids: CASSPGGSQETQYF. CDR3 sequence (DNA): TGTGCCAGCAGCCCAGGCGGCAGCCAAGAGACCCAGTACTTC.

To note about this clonotype: A read error may produce the germline difference seen at one junction end. CDR3 in DNA: TGTGCCAGCCGACAGGGGGAAGTGTCACACCTCCACTTT. It is translated as CASRQGEVSHLHF. The chain combines TRBV25-1 with TRBJ1-6, with TRBD1 identical over 9 bases. The CDR3 sequence is 13 residues long. Germline V gene data show CDR1 as MGHDK and CDR2 as SYGVNS.

The chain recombines TRBV7-6 with TRBJ1-1, with 8 bases lining up with TRBD1. CDR3 length: 17 residues. V was pared by 1 base and J by 1 base, with 8 bases of the junction left unmatched. Germline CDR1 SGHVS, CDR2 FNYEAQ. Here the CDR3 DNA reads TGTGCCAGCAGCTTAGGTTCAGGGGGCGCGGGGAACACTGAAGCTTTCTTT. Residues: CASSLGSGGAGNTEAFF.

This clonotype was observed a handful of times. The chain carries TRBV3-1 and TRBJ1-1; D gene ambiguous. V was cut by 3 bases and J by 4 bases, with 9 bases left in between. Germline assignment: CDR1 LGHDT and CDR2 YNNKEL (reference sequence). The CDR3 covers 13 residues. CDR3 region: CASSQKEGTEAFF. The CDR3 nucleotides are TGTGCCAGCAGCCAGAAAGAGGGCACTGAAGCTTTCTTT.

The V and J genes are TRBV20-1 and TRBJ2-1; D ambiguous. CDR3 length: 12 amino acids. Trimming took off 2 bases at V and 7 bases at J, with 9 bases between the two ends. The V gene's germline CDR1 is DFQATT and CDR2 SNEGSKA (reference sequence). The chain's CDR3 is CSARKARNEQFF. The CDR3 nucleotides are TGCAGTGCTAGAAAGGCAAGGAATGAGCAGTTCTTC.